These 5 T cell receptor beta chains share one sample of origin, sequenced in a study of cytomegalovirus exposure and HLA in healthy donors. Here immunoSEQ multiplex PCR was the method, and the copy in TCRdb shows in-frame clones only, minus some. The sample holds a few hundred thousand clones, about nine tenths seen once. Sequenced input: PBMCs. The source is a woman between 18 and 29 years old in good health and CMV-seronegative.

The chain couples TRBV28 to TRBJ2-5; D possibly corresponds to TRBD2 (6 bases). The CDR3 is 13 amino acids. CDR1 is MDHEN, CDR2 SYDVKM, per germline. The germline V and J ends were trimmed by 6 bases and 5 bases, with 13 bases remaining between them. CDR3 protein: CASRTGGRETQYF. The CDR3 nucleotides are TGTGCCAGCAGGACCGGAGGGCGGGAGACCCAGTACTTC.

A word on this clone: Other DNA variants within this sample encode the same CDR3. V is TRBV5-6 and J is TRBJ2-3; D remains unclear. Germline CDR1 reads SGHDT; CDR2 reads YYEEEE. With 1 base removed from V and 0 bases from J, the gap between germline ends came to 3 bases. There are 13 residues in the CDR3. Here the CDR3 reads CASSLPSTDTQYF. DNA of the CDR3: TGTGCCAGCAGCTTGCCGAGCACAGATACGCAGTATTTT.

V and J are TRBV27 and TRBJ2-7; possible D gene TRBD2, 5 bases. This CDR3 spans 16 amino acids. Germline CDR1 MNHEY, CDR2 SMNVEV (reference sequence). V lost 3 bases, J lost 0 bases, and 15 bases lay in between. CDR3 bases: TGTGCCAGCAGTTTTTCCGCGGGCGAAAACTCCTACGAGCAGTACTTC. This gives the protein CASSFSAGENSYEQYF.

This chain links TRBV21-1 with TRBJ1-2. TRBV21-1 is assigned pseudogene status. The CDR3 contains 16 residues. The CDR3 region is CASSKCIGLSLYGYTF. In nucleotides, the CDR3 is TGTGCCAGCAGCAAATGTATCGGACTCTCCCTCTATGGCTACACCTTC.

V usage is TRBV28 and J usage is TRBJ2-7, with 8 bases matching TRBD1. CDR1 is MDHEN and CDR2 is SYDVKM in the germline V gene. The CDR3 covers 15 residues. Germline trimming cut 5 bases from V and 0 bases from J; bases unmatched to any gene: 6. The DNA of the CDR3 is TGTGCCAGCAGTCCAGGGGACAGGAGCTCCTACGAGCAGTACTTC. Its protein is CASSPGDRSSYEQYF.